This T cell receptor beta chain was profiled in a study of OX40 agonist ivuxolimab in advanced cancers. Study-level background: Ivuxolimab was delivered to patients intravenously every 2 weeks at doses spanning 0.01 to 10 mg/kg. Hepatocellular carcinoma, melanoma, renal cell or head and neck cancer affected the dose-escalation patients.

Notes on this clone: Its antigen is unidentified.

Prior autoimmune disease or systemic immunosuppression barred patients. Study-level findings and limits: CD4+ and CD8+ T cells in blood underwent clonal expansion by week 6 at 0.1 to 3.0 mg/kg.

TCRdb keeps only in-frame clones here, not all; method: immunoSEQ multiplex PCR. The repertoire includes some 78,000 clones, approximately 90% of them detected once, and about 3% sits in the top ten. This CDR3 spans 15 amino acids. With V trimmed by 2 bases and J by 5 bases, 7 bases remained unmatched. CDR1 MNHNS and CDR2 SASEGT come from the germline V gene. The V and J genes are TRBV6-1 and TRBJ2-7; 9 bases agree with TRBD1. The TCR comes from an adult with an advanced solid tumor such as melanoma, head and neck, liver or kidney cancer. The sequencing here drew on CD4+ or CD8+ T cells sorted from blood, taken in a trial of the OX40 agonist ivuxolimab. DNA for the CDR3: TGTGCCAGCAGTGAAACACAGGGGGCCGGGGACGAGCAGTACTTC. It is translated as CASSETQGAGDEQYF.